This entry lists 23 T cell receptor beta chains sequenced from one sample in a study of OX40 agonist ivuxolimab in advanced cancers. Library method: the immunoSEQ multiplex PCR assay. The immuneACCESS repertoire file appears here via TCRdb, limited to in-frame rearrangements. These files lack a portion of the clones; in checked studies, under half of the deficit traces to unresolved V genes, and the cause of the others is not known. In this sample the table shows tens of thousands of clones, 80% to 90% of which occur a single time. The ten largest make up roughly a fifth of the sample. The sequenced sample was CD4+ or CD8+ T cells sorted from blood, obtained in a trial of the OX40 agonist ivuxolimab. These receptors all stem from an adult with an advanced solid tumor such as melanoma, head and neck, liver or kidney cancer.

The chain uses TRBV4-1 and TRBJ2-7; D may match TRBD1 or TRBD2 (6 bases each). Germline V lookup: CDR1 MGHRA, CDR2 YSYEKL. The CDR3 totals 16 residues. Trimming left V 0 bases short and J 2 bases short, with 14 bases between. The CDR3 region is CASSQDTGAAPYEQYF. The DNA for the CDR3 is TGCGCCAGCAGCCAAGATACGGGGGCGGCCCCCTACGAGCAGTACTTC.

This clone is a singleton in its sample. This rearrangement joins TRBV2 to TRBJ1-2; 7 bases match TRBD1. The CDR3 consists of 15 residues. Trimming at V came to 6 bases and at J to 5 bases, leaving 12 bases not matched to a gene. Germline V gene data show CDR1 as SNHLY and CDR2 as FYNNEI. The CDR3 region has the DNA TGTGCCAGCAGAGAGACAGGGACGGGGCTTTATGGCTACACCTTC. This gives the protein CASRETGTGLYGYTF.

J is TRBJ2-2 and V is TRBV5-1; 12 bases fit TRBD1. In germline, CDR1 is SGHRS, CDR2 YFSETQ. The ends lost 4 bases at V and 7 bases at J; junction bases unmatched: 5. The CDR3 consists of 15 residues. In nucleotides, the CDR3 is TGCGCCAGCAGCGGCGGGACAGGGGGCTTCGGGGAGCTGTTTTTT. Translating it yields CASSGGTGGFGELFF.

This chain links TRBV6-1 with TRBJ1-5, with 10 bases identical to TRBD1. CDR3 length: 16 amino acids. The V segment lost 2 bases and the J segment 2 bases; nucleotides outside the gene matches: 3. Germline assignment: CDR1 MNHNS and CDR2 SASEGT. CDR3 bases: TGTGCCAGCAGTGAACCCGGGACAGGGGGCAATCAGCCCCAGCATTTT. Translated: CASSEPGTGGNQPQHF.

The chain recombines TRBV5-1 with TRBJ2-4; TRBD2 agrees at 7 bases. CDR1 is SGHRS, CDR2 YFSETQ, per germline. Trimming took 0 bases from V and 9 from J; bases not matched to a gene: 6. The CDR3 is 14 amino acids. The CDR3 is CASSLVAGEGIQYF. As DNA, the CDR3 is TGCGCCAGCAGCTTGGTGGCGGGGGAGGGCATTCAGTACTTC.

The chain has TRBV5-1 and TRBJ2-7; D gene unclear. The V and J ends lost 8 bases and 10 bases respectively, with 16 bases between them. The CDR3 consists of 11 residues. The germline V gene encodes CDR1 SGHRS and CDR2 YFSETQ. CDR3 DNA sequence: TGCGCCAGTTCTATTCTGGGGATTCAGTACTTC. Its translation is CASSILGIQYF.

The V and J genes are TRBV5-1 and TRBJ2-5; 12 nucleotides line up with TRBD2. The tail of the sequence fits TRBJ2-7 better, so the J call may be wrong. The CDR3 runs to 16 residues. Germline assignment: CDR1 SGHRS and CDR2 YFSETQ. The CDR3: CASSSTTSGSPYEQYF. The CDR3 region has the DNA TGCGCCAGCAGCTCTACGACTAGCGGGAGCCCCTACGAGCAGTACTTC.

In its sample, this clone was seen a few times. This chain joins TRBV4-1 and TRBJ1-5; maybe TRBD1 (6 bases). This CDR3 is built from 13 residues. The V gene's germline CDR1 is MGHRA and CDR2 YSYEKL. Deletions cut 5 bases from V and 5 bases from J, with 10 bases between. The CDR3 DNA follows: TGCGCCAGCAGCTACACAGGGTATCAGCCCCAGCATTTT. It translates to CASSYTGYQPQHF.

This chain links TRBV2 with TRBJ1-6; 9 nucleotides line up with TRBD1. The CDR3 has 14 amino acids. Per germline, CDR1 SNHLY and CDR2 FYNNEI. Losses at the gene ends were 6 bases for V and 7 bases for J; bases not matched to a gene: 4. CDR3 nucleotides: TGTGCCAGCAGGGGACAGGGAGGGAATTCACCCCTCCACTTT. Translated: CASRGQGGNSPLHF. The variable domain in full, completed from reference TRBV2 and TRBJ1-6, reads EPEVTQTPSHQVTQMGQEVILRCVPISNHLYFYWYRQILGQKVEFLVSFYNNEISEKSEIFDDQFSVERPDGSNFTLKIRSTKLEDSAMYFCASRGQGGNSPLHFGNGTRLTVT.

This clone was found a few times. The DNA for the CDR3 is TGTGCTAGTGGTTCCCCTACTAGCGGGAGAATTGGTGAGCAGTTCTTC. It codes for CASGSPTSGRIGEQFF. The chain links TRBV12-5 to TRBJ2-1; 11 bases fit TRBD2. The CDR3 covers 16 residues. Germline-derived CDR1 and CDR2 are LGHNT and FRNRAP. The trim removed 4 bases at V and 9 bases at J, leaving 11 bases unmatched. The variable domain in full, with the rest retrieved from reference TRBV12-5 and TRBJ2-1, is DARVTQTPRHKVTEMGQEVTMRCQPILGHNTVFWYRQTMMQGLELLAYFRNRAPLDDSGMPKDRFSAEMPDATLATLKIQPSEPRDSAVYFCASGSPTSGRIGEQFFGPGTRLTVL.

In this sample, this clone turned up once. This CDR3 reads CASRFPEFGELFF. For the CDR3, the DNA is TGTGCCAGCAGGTTTCCGGAGTTTGGGGAGCTGTTTTTT. J is TRBJ2-2 and V is TRBV2, with D unresolved. The CDR3 sequence is 13 residues long. Germline V gene sequence: CDR1 SNHLY, CDR2 FYNNEI. Trimming removed 6 bases from V and 8 bases from J, with 13 bases in between.

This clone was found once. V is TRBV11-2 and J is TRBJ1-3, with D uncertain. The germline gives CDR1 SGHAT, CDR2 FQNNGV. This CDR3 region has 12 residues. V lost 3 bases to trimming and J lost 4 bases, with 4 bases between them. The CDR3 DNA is TGTGCCAGCAGCTTCCCCGGAAACACCATATATTTT. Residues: CASSFPGNTIYF. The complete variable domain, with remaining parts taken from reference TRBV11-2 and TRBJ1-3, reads EAGVAQSPRYKIIEKRQSVAFWCNPISGHATLYWYQQILGQGPKLLIQFQNNGVVDDSQLPKDRFSAERLKGVDSTLKIQPAKLEDSAVYLCASSFPGNTIYFGEGSWLTVV.

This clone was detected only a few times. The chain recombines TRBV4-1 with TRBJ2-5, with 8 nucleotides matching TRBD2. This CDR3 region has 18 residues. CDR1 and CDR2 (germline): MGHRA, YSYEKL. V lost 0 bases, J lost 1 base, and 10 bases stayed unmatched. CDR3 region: CASSQDAPRGDLQETQYF. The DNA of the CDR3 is TGCGCCAGCAGCCAAGATGCCCCGCGGGGGGACCTCCAAGAGACCCAGTACTTC.

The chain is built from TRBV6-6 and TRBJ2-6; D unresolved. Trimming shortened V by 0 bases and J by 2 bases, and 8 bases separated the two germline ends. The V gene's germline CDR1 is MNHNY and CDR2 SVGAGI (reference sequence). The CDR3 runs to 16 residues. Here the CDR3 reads CASSYSQIPGANVLTF. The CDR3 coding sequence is TGTGCCAGCAGTTACTCGCAGATCCCTGGGGCCAACGTCCTGACTTTC.

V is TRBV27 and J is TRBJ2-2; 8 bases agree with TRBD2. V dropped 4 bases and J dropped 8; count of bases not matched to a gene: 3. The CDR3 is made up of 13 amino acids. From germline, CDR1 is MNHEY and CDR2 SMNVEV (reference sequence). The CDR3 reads CASSYTGGGELFF. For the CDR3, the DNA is TGTGCCAGCAGTTACACGGGAGGGGGGGAGCTGTTTTTT.

This CDR3 is CASRPLNTDTQYF. The CDR3 nucleotides read TGTGCCAGCAGGCCCCTGAACACAGATACGCAGTATTTT. The V call is TRBV2, the J call TRBJ2-3, with unresolved D. Germline values: CDR1 SNHLY, CDR2 FYNNEI. The CDR3 sequence is 13 residues long. Trimming took 6 bases from V and 2 from J, leaving 9 bases between them.

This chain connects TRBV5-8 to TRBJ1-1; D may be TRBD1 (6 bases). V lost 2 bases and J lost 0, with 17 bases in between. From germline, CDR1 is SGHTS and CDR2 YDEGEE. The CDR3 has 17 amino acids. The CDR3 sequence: CASSFTRGAFMNTEAFF. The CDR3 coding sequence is TGTGCCAGCAGCTTCACCAGGGGCGCTTTCATGAACACTGAAGCTTTCTTT.

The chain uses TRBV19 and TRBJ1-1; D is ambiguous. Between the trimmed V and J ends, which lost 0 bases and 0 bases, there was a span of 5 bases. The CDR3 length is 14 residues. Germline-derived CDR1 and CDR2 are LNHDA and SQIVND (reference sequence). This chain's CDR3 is CASSIDRLNTEAFF. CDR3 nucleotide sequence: TGTGCCAGTAGTATAGACCGATTGAACACTGAAGCTTTCTTT.

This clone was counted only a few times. CDR3 coding DNA: TGTGCCAGCAGTCAACCGTCGTTTTATCAGCCCCAGCATTTT. As protein: CASSQPSFYQPQHF. V is TRBV28 and J is TRBJ1-5; D ambiguous. Trimming stripped 5 bases from V and 5 bases from J, with 13 bases between. The CDR3 contains 14 residues. The germline V gene has CDR1 MDHEN and CDR2 SYDVKM.

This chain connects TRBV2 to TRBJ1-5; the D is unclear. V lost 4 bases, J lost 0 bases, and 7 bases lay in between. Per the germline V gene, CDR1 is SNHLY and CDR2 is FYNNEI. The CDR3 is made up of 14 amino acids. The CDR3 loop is CASSVGISNQPQHF. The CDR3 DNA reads TGTGCCAGCAGTGTCGGGATTAGCAATCAGCCCCAGCATTTT. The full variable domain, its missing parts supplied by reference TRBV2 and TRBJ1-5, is EPEVTQTPSHQVTQMGQEVILRCVPISNHLYFYWYRQILGQKVEFLVSFYNNEISEKSEIFDDQFSVERPDGSNFTLKIRSTKLEDSAMYFCASSVGISNQPQHFGDGTRLSIL.

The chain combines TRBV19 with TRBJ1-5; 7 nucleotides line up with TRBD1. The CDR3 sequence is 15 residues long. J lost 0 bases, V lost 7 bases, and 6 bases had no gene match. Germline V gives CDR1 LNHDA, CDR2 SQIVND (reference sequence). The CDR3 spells CASMGQTNSNQPQHF. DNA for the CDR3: TGTGCCAGTATGGGACAGACAAATAGCAATCAGCCCCAGCATTTT. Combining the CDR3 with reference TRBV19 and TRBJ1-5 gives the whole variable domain DGGITQSPKYLFRKEGQNVTLSCEQNLNHDAMYWYRQDPGQGLRLIYYSQIVNDFQKGDIAEGYSVSREKKESFPLTVTSAQKNPTAFYLCASMGQTNSNQPQHFGDGTRLSIL.

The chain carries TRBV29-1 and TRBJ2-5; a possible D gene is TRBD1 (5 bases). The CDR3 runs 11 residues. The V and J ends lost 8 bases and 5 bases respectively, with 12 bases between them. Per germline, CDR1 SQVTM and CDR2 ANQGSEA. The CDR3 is CSRPGWETQYF. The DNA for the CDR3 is TGCAGCCGACCAGGGTGGGAGACCCAGTACTTC.

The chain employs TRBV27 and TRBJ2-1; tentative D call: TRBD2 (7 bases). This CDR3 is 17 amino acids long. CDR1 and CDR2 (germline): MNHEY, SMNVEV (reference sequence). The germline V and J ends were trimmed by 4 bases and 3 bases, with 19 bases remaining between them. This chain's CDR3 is CASSSSRGREFYNEQFF. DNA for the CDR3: TGTGCCAGCAGTTCCAGCCGGGGGCGGGAGTTCTACAATGAGCAGTTCTTC.